Sequencing of this T cell receptor (beta chain) was carried out in a study of blood T cell repertoires in COVID-19. As for the study in general: PBMCs, B-cell-depleted T cells, or T cells provided the cDNA or gDNA that made up the material.

Study processing details: From reference gene primer amplification, estimates of nucleated cell counts were derived. Clones were read by immunoSEQ multiplex PCR, and TCRdb kept only the in-frame ones, dropping some. The DNA was the basis for D and trimming; V, J and clone size are from that table. The table lists approximately 530,000 clones, 85% to 90% of them singletons, with roughly 8% in the top ten. The sequencing input was peripheral blood. This receptor was taken from a woman aged 45-60 years with COVID-19, enrolled during active disease.

CDR3 nucleotide sequence: TGTGCCAGCAGTTCCCAGGTAGCTAACTATGGCTACACCTTC. Its protein is CASSSQVANYGYTF. The chain links TRBV28 to TRBJ1-2; D unresolved. V gave up 4 bases and J gave up 0 bases, with 9 bases separating them. CDR1 MDHEN and CDR2 SYDVKM come from the germline V gene. The CDR3 extends over 14 amino acids.